This is a list of T cell receptor beta chains from one sample in a study of blood T cell repertoires in COVID-19. The protocol was immunoSEQ multiplex PCR, while the TCRdb copy is restricted to in-frame clones and leaves out a portion. Of a few hundred thousand clones detected, 85% to 90% appear once; the ten largest clones hold roughly 1.1%. The source material was PBMCs or T cells enriched from blood (not recorded which). Receptors were obtained from a man between 25 and 39 years old who had recovered from COVID-19. Each CDR3 is given with its conserved first and last residue. The D gene is left open where the match is weak. Not all rows give a size; the values are once, few, many and, for expanded clones, a class.

D: NA
size: NA
J: TRBJ2-1
V: TRBV9
CDR3: CASSAPDNEQFF
DNA: TGTGCCAGCAGCGCCCCCGACAATGAGCAGTTCTTC

D: TRBD2
size: NA
J: TRBJ2-1
V: TRBV15
CDR3: CATSTLAGPYNEQFF
DNA: TGTGCCACCAGCACGCTAGCGGGACCCTACAATGAGCAGTTCTTC

D: TRBD2
size: NA
J: TRBJ2-7
V: TRBV5-1
CDR3: CASSPGLASAYEQYF
DNA: TGCGCCAGCAGCCCGGGACTAGCGTCAGCCTACGAGCAGTACTTC

D: TRBD2
size: NA
J: TRBJ2-3
V: TRBV28
CDR3: CASSSQTSAQYF
DNA: TGTGCCAGCAGTTCCCAGACTAGCGCGCAGTATTTT

D: TRBD1
size: NA
J: TRBJ2-5
V: TRBV4-1
CDR3: CASSPGQIQETQYF
DNA: TGCGCCAGCTCTCCGGGACAGATACAAGAGACCCAGTACTTC

D: TRBD1
size: NA
J: TRBJ1-4
V: TRBV15
CDR3: CATSSNDRGRNEKLFF
DNA: TGTGCCACCAGCAGCAACGACAGGGGGAGAAATGAAAAACTGTTTTTT

D: NA
size: few
J: TRBJ2-5
V: TRBV18
CDR3: CASSPRGQQQETQYF
DNA: TGTGCCAGCTCACCCCGAGGACAGCAACAAGAGACCCAGTACTTC

D: NA
size: NA
J: TRBJ1-4
V: TRBV18
CDR3: CASSPRDTYEKLFF
DNA: TGTGCCAGCTCACCCCGGGACACTTATGAAAAACTGTTTTTT

D: TRBD1
size: NA
J: TRBJ1-2
V: TRBV18
CDR3: CASSPIKVLGQGYGYTF
DNA: TGTGCCAGCTCACCAATAAAAGTTTTGGGACAGGGTTATGGCTACACCTTC

D: NA
size: NA
J: TRBJ2-7
V: TRBV20-1
CDR3: CSASDSRDEQYF
DNA: TGCAGTGCTAGTGACAGCAGGGACGAGCAGTACTTC

D: TRBD1
size: NA
J: TRBJ1-2
V: TRBV2
CDR3: CATSRDSNYGYTF
DNA: TGTGCCACCAGCAGGGACAGTAACTATGGCTACACCTTC

D: TRBD1
size: NA
J: TRBJ2-7
V: TRBV5-5
CDR3: CASTRTGLSYEQYF
DNA: TGTGCCAGCACCCGGACAGGACTCTCCTACGAGCAGTACTTC

D: NA
size: NA
J: TRBJ2-5
V: TRBV7-8
CDR3: CASSLGEEETQYF
DNA: TGTGCCAGCAGCTTAGGGGAGGAGGAGACCCAGTACTTC

D: NA
size: NA
J: TRBJ1-4
V: TRBV9
CDR3: CASSVAGGRGEKLFF
DNA: TGTGCCAGCAGCGTAGCCGGGGGGAGAGGAGAAAAACTGTTTTTT

D: NA
size: NA
J: TRBJ2-1
V: TRBV6-5
CDR3: CASSRGFTSYNEQFF
DNA: TGTGCCAGCAGCCGGGGGTTCACCTCCTACAATGAGCAGTTCTTC

D: TRBD2
size: NA
J: TRBJ2-7
V: TRBV18
CDR3: CASSPIASGKSSYEQYF
DNA: TGTGCCAGCTCACCGATTGCTAGCGGGAAGAGCTCCTACGAGCAGTACTTC

D: TRBD1
size: NA
J: TRBJ2-7
V: TRBV3-1/TRBV3-2
CDR3: CASSQAQGANEQYF
DNA: TGTGCCAGCAGCCAAGCACAGGGGGCTAATGAGCAGTACTTC

D: NA
size: once
J: TRBJ1-3
V: TRBV4-1
CDR3: CASSLGESSGNTIYF
DNA: TGCGCCAGCAGCCTGGGAGAGAGCTCTGGAAACACCATATATTTT

D: NA
size: NA
J: TRBJ1-1
V: TRBV19
CDR3: CASSQGLNTEAFF
DNA: TGTGCCAGTAGTCAGGGTCTAAACACTGAAGCTTTCTTT

D: NA
size: NA
J: TRBJ2-3
V: TRBV10-2
CDR3: CASSSASSRTQYF
DNA: TGCGCCAGCAGTTCGGCCTCAAGCAGGACGCAGTATTTT

D: NA
size: NA
J: TRBJ1-5
V: TRBV4-1
CDR3: CASSQVGGNNQPQHF
DNA: TGCGCCAGCAGCCAAGTGGGGGGAAACAATCAGCCCCAGCATTTT

D: TRBD2
size: NA
J: TRBJ2-1
V: TRBV30
CDR3: CAWSVTSLGEQFF
DNA: TGTGCCTGGAGTGTGACTAGCTTGGGTGAGCAGTTCTTC